A single sample gave rise to the 30 T cell receptor beta chains below, sequenced in a study of blood T cell repertoires in COVID-19. The table came from immunoSEQ multiplex PCR; TCRdb's copy has only in-frame clones and leaves some out. Here the sample spans some 150,000 clones, over 80% being singletons. Sequenced input: peripheral blood. The receptors here all came from a man aged 45 to 65 with active COVID-19.

V gene TRBV3-1 (or the pseudogene TRBV3-2) combines with J gene TRBJ1-3; D call uncertain. This CDR3 is 16 amino acids long. Germline-derived CDR1 and CDR2 are LGHDT and YNNKEL (reference sequence). V lost 0 bases to trimming and J lost 0 bases, with 9 bases between them. CDR3: CASSQESAGSGNTIYF. In nucleotides, the CDR3 is TGTGCCAGCAGCCAAGAGTCCGCAGGCTCTGGAAACACCATATATTTT.

This chain links TRBV27 with TRBJ2-7; tentatively, D is TRBD2 (5 bases). Germline V gives CDR1 MNHEY, CDR2 SMNVEV (reference sequence). This CDR3 region has 14 residues. Trimming stripped 5 bases from V and 1 base from J, with 12 bases between. The CDR3 sequence: CASSPGLTSYEQYF. The CDR3 DNA follows: TGTGCCAGCAGTCCCGGACTGACTTCCTACGAGCAGTACTTC.

As concerns this clone: One end of the junction does not line up with germline, which may come from a read error. This chain uses TRBV2 with TRBJ2-2; 8 bases align to TRBD1. This CDR3 is 13 amino acids long. Germline assignment: CDR1 SNHLY and CDR2 FYNNEI. This CDR3 is CASGDRGSWELFF. The CDR3 nucleotides are TGTGCCAGCGGTGACAGGGGATCCTGGGAGCTGTTTTTT.

This chain uses TRBV2 with TRBJ2-7; TRBD1 might be the D (5 bases). CDR1 and CDR2 (germline): SNHLY, FYNNEI. This CDR3 contains 17 residues. V lost 3 bases and J 4 bases, leaving 22 bases between the germline ends. CDR3 amino acids: CASSDVQGLNLFYEQYF. CDR3 nucleotides: TGTGCCAGCAGTGATGTCCAGGGATTAAACCTGTTTTACGAGCAGTACTTC.

The chain is built from TRBV6-1 and TRBJ1-6, with 9 nucleotides matching TRBD1. Trimming took 1 base from V and 10 from J; bases not matched to a gene: 8. In germline, CDR1 is MNHNS, CDR2 SASEGT. CDR3 size: 16 residues. Here the CDR3 reads CASSEDNRGLRSPLHF. CDR3 DNA sequence: TGTGCCAGCAGTGAAGACAACAGGGGGCTGAGGTCACCCCTCCACTTT.

V usage is TRBV5-5 and J usage is TRBJ2-5; D perhaps matches TRBD1 (6 bases). Germline CDR1 and CDR2: SGHKS and YYEKEE (reference sequence). This CDR3 contains 16 residues. Trimming shortened V by 4 bases and J by 2 bases, and 18 bases separated the two germline ends. CDR3: CASSLRQAQGQETQYF. CDR3 coding DNA: TGTGCCAGCAGCCTAAGACAGGCGCAGGGACAAGAGACCCAGTACTTC.

This chain connects TRBV11-1 to TRBJ1-6; TRBD1 matches 11 bases. Looked up from germline, CDR1 is SGHAT and CDR2 is FQDESV (reference sequence). V was pared by 0 bases and J by 7 bases, with 5 bases of the junction left unmatched. The CDR3 is 17 amino acids. This CDR3 reads CASSLARGQGVNSPLHF. In DNA, the CDR3 is TGTGCCAGCAGCTTAGCGCGGGGACAGGGGGTAAATTCACCCCTCCACTTT.

V is TRBV3-1 (or the pseudogene TRBV3-2) and J is TRBJ2-5; 7 nucleotides line up with TRBD1. Germline trimming cut 4 bases from V and 4 bases from J; bases unmatched to any gene: 6. The germline CDR1 and CDR2 sequences are LGHDT and YNNKEL (reference sequence). The CDR3 is made up of 14 amino acids. The CDR3, as DNA: TGTGCCAGCAGCCCAGGGTACAGGGGAGAGACCCAGTACTTC. This sequence encodes CASSPGYRGETQYF.

This clone was seen only once. The V call is TRBV19, the J call TRBJ2-1; 10 nucleotides agree with TRBD1. V lost 9 bases to trimming and J lost 5 bases; unmatched junction nucleotides: 13. CDR3 size: 16 residues. From germline, CDR1 is LNHDA and CDR2 SQIVND (reference sequence). CDR3 loop: CASNLRPDRGDNEQFF. CDR3 in DNA: TGTGCCAGCAACTTAAGACCGGACAGGGGGGACAATGAGCAGTTCTTC.

The chain has TRBV7-2 and TRBJ2-2, with D perhaps TRBD1 (6 bases). From germline, CDR1 is SGHTA and CDR2 FQGNSA. V was pared by 1 base and J by 5 bases, with 8 bases between. CDR3 length equals 14 residues. In DNA, the CDR3 is TGTGCCAGCAGCTTAGGAGGGGGAACCGGGGAGCTGTTTTTT. It yields the protein CASSLGGGTGELFF.

The rearrangement uses TRBV5-1 and TRBJ2-3; 8 bases map to TRBD2. The trim removed 4 bases at V and 0 bases at J, leaving 7 bases unmatched. Germline CDR1 reads SGHRS; CDR2 reads YFSETQ. This CDR3 comprises 16 residues. This chain's CDR3 is CASSGPQRGSTDTQYF. The CDR3 nucleotides are TGCGCCAGCAGCGGCCCACAGCGGGGGAGCACAGATACGCAGTATTTT.

This rearrangement joins TRBV11-2 to TRBJ2-1; a weak D match, TRBD1 (6 bases). This CDR3 contains 14 residues. Trimming shortened V by 2 bases and J by 7 bases, and 12 bases separated the two germline ends. CDR1 and CDR2 from the germline V gene are SGHAT and FQNNGV. CDR3 bases: TGTGCCAGCAGCTTAATCGGGACAAGAAATGAGCAGTTCTTC. Translation: CASSLIGTRNEQFF.

The rearrangement joins TRBV7-3 to TRBJ2-1; 7 bases are shared with TRBD2. Germline values: CDR1 SGHTA, CDR2 FQGTGA. The trim removed 2 bases at V and 8 bases at J, leaving 3 bases unmatched. The CDR3 is 13 amino acids. The CDR3 nucleotides are TGTGCCAGCAGCTTAGGGACTAATGATGAGCAGTTCTTC. Its translation: CASSLGTNDEQFF.

This chain connects TRBV19 to TRBJ2-1, with D possibly matching TRBD2 (6 bases). Germline CDR1 is LNHDA and CDR2 is SQIVND (reference sequence). The CDR3 spans 14 residues. The ends were cut back, 6 bases at V and 4 bases at J, with 13 bases in the middle. CDR3 sequence reads: CASRAGPPYNEQFF. CDR3 sequence (DNA): TGTGCCAGTAGGGCGGGGCCCCCGTACAATGAGCAGTTCTTC.

The rearrangement uses TRBV5-1 and TRBJ1-1, with 9 bases that match TRBD1. The trim removed 4 bases at V and 1 base at J, leaving 8 bases unmatched. Germline loops: CDR1 SGHRS, CDR2 YFSETQ. The CDR3 is 16 residues long. The CDR3 coding sequence is TGCGCCAGCAGCGTCCTCGGACAGGGGCGGAACACTGAAGCTTTCTTT. Its protein product is CASSVLGQGRNTEAFF.

The chain recombines TRBV7-9 with TRBJ1-5, with D perhaps TRBD1 (5 bases). V was pared by 6 bases and J by 4 bases, with 10 bases between. Germline values: CDR1 SEHNR, CDR2 FQNEAQ (reference sequence). This CDR3 spans 13 amino acids. The CDR3 reads CASSAGGNQPQHF. The CDR3 nucleotides are TGTGCCAGCAGTGCCGGGGGGAATCAGCCCCAGCATTTT.

This clone was counted once. J is TRBJ2-3 and V is TRBV6-6; TRBD2 might be the D (5 bases). CDR1 and CDR2 from the germline V gene are MNHNY and SVGAGI (reference sequence). The CDR3 spans 14 residues. V was clipped by 5 bases and J by 6 bases, with 15 bases between them. Here the CDR3 reads CASSPTRVRDTQYF. Here the CDR3 DNA reads TGTGCCAGCAGTCCTACTAGAGTACGGGATACGCAGTATTTT.

The J gene is TRBJ1-1, the V gene TRBV5-1, with unresolved D. V lost 1 base and J lost 0, with 7 bases in between. The length of the CDR3 is 14 residues. The V gene's germline CDR1 is SGHRS and CDR2 YFSETQ. The CDR3: CASSLRVLNTEAFF. CDR3 nucleotides: TGCGCCAGCAGCTTGAGAGTCTTGAACACTGAAGCTTTCTTT.

The gene calls are TRBV5-1 and TRBJ2-2; weak D call: TRBD2 (5 bases). CDR1 is SGHRS, CDR2 YFSETQ, per germline. The CDR3 is 16 amino acids. V lost 2 bases and J lost 2, with 13 bases in between. CDR3 protein: CASSFLSGVNTGELFF. Written as DNA, the CDR3 is TGCGCCAGCAGCTTCTTGAGCGGAGTCAACACCGGGGAGCTGTTTTTT. The full variable domain, completed using reference TRBV5-1 and TRBJ2-2, is KAGVTQTPRYLIKTRGQQVTLSCSPISGHRSVSWYQQTPGQGLQFLFEYFSETQRNKGNFPGRFSGRQFSNSRSEMNVSTLELGDSALYLCASSFLSGVNTGELFFGEGSRLTVL.

This sequence joins TRBV7-9 and TRBJ2-5; 8 bases are a match to TRBD2. The CDR3 consists of 16 residues. Germline loops: CDR1 SEHNR, CDR2 FQNEAQ (reference sequence). V dropped 2 bases and J dropped 2; count of bases not matched to a gene: 7. DNA of the CDR3: TGTGCCAGCAGCTTATTCCGCTCGGGAGGGCAAGAGACCCAGTACTTC. This gives the protein CASSLFRSGGQETQYF.

The chain has TRBV25-1 and TRBJ1-4; a possible D gene is TRBD1 (6 bases). V was shortened by 5 bases and J by 8 bases, with 24 bases between the two germline ends. CDR1 is MGHDK and CDR2 is SYGVNS in the germline V gene. CDR3 size: 17 residues. The CDR3 sequence is CASSRPGTPLRAEKLFF. The CDR3 DNA sequence: TGTGCCAGCAGTCGACCCGGGACACCCTTAAGAGCCGAAAAACTGTTTTTT.

The rearrangement uses TRBV12-5 and TRBJ2-3, with 7 nucleotides matching TRBD2. This CDR3 has 15 amino acids. CDR1 and CDR2 from the germline V gene are LGHNT and FRNRAP. V trimming: 8 bases; J trimming: 3 bases; junction bases outside the gene matches: 11. The CDR3 nucleotides read TGTGCTAGTTCCAGGCCGGGGGGAAAGACAGATACGCAGTATTTT. This codes for CASSRPGGKTDTQYF.

This sequence joins TRBV15 and TRBJ1-4; unclear D gene. The germline V and J ends were trimmed by 3 bases and 7 bases, with 9 bases remaining between them. Germline values: CDR1 LNHNV, CDR2 YYDKDF (reference sequence). CDR3 length: 13 amino acids. CDR3 coding DNA: TGTGCCACCAGCAGGGCTGTATTTGAAAAACTGTTTTTT. Translating gives CATSRAVFEKLFF.

DNA for the CDR3: TGTGCCAGCAGGAGGACAGGGTCGGACATTCAGTACTTC. Its translation: CASRRTGSDIQYF. The rearrangement links TRBV7-3 to TRBJ2-4; 8 nucleotides agree with TRBD1. This CDR3 has 13 residues. CDR1 SGHTA and CDR2 FQGTGA come from the germline V gene. V gave up 6 bases and J gave up 8 bases; unmatched junction bases: 6.

This clone was picked up a small number of times. The J gene is TRBJ1-2, the V gene TRBV2; 12 bases line up with TRBD1. V dropped 3 bases and J dropped 7; count of bases not matched to a gene: 3. The CDR3 contains 14 residues. Germline CDR1 SNHLY, CDR2 FYNNEI. The CDR3: CASSDGTGGFGYTF. The CDR3 DNA reads TGTGCCAGCAGTGACGGGACAGGGGGCTTTGGCTACACCTTC. Full variable domain (remainder filled in from reference TRBV2 and TRBJ1-2): EPEVTQTPSHQVTQMGQEVILRCVPISNHLYFYWYRQILGQKVEFLVSFYNNEISEKSEIFDDQFSVERPDGSNFTLKIRSTKLEDSAMYFCASSDGTGGFGYTFGSGTRLTVV.

The V and J genes are TRBV27 and TRBJ2-1; TRBD2 agrees at 14 bases. The length of the CDR3 is 18 residues. The germline gives CDR1 MNHEY, CDR2 SMNVEV (reference sequence). V was clipped by 5 bases and J by 9 bases; unmatched bases: 15. CDR3 nucleotide sequence: TGTGCCAGCAGTCGGTTTTCTGTTGGACTAGCGGGGGGAGGTGAGCAGTTCTTC. It codes for CASSRFSVGLAGGGEQFF.

The J gene is TRBJ1-2, the V gene TRBV5-6; a weak D match, TRBD1 (6 bases). The germline V and J ends were trimmed by 0 bases and 3 bases, with 21 bases remaining between them. CDR1 and CDR2 from the germline V gene are SGHDT and YYEEEE. The CDR3 has 18 amino acids. The CDR3 bases are TGTGCCAGCAGCTTGGAGCCCCTGTTGGGGGCGGGAGACTATGGCTACACCTTC. Its translation: CASSLEPLLGAGDYGYTF.

V is TRBV7-9 and J is TRBJ2-7; 9 nucleotides line up with TRBD1. The CDR3 sequence is 14 residues long. V shed 7 bases, J shed 5 bases, and the junction held 9 bases outside the gene matches. CDR1 is SEHNR, CDR2 FQNEAQ, per germline (reference sequence). This CDR3 is CASTPRDRVNEQYF. Here the CDR3 DNA reads TGTGCCAGCACCCCCAGGGACAGGGTTAACGAGCAGTACTTC. The full variable domain, in which reference TRBV7-9 and TRBJ2-7 provide the parts outside the CDR3, is DTGVSQNPRHKITKRGQNVTFRCDPISEHNRLYWYRQTLGQGPEFLTYFQNEAQLEKSRLLSDRFSAERPKGSFSTLEIQRTEQGDSAMYLCASTPRDRVNEQYFGPGTRLTVT.

This chain connects TRBV5-1 to TRBJ2-2; TRBD2 might be the D (6 bases). The CDR3 has 15 residues. Trimming pared 1 base from V and 4 bases from J, leaving 11 bases between. Looked up from germline, CDR1 is SGHRS and CDR2 is YFSETQ. CDR3: CASSLYGGSTGELFF. The CDR3, as DNA: TGCGCCAGCAGCTTGTACGGGGGTAGCACCGGGGAGCTGTTTTTT.

The chain is built from TRBV5-1 and TRBJ2-7, with D tentatively TRBD2 (5 bases). V was cut by 4 bases and J by 6 bases, with 20 bases left in between. Germline assignment: CDR1 SGHRS and CDR2 YFSETQ. This CDR3 comprises 15 residues. This chain's CDR3 is CASSPTPQGLTEQYF. CDR3 nucleotides: TGCGCCAGCAGCCCCACCCCCCAAGGACTGACCGAGCAGTACTTC.